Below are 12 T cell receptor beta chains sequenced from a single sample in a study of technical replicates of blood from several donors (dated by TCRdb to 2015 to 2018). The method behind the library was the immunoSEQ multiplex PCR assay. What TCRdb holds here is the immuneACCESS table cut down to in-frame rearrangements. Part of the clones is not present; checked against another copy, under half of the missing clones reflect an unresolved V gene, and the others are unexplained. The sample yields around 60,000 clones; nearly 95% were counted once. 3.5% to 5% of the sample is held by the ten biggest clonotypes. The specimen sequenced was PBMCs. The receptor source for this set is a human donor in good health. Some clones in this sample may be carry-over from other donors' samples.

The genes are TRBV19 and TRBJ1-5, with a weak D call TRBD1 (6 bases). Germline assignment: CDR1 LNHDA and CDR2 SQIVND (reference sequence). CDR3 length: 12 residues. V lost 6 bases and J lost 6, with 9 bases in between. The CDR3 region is CASSDRSQPQHF. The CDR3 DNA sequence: TGTGCCAGTAGCGACAGGAGTCAGCCCCAGCATTTT.

In DNA form, the CDR3 reads TGCGCCAGCAGCTTGAGGTTTGGGGGCGAAGCCAAAAACATTCAGTACTTC. Translated: CASSLRFGGEAKNIQYF. V and J are TRBV5-1 and TRBJ2-4; a possible D gene is TRBD1 (6 bases). CDR3 size: 17 residues. The V end lost 1 base, the J end lost 0 bases, and 14 bases lay between the germline ends. The germline gives CDR1 SGHRS, CDR2 YFSETQ.

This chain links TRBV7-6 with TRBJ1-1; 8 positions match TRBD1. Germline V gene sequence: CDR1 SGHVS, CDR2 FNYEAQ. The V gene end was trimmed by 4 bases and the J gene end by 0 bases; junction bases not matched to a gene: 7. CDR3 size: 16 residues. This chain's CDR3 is CASSSAGTGVNTEAFF. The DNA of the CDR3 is TGTGCCAGCAGCTCAGCCGGGACAGGAGTGAACACTGAAGCTTTCTTT.

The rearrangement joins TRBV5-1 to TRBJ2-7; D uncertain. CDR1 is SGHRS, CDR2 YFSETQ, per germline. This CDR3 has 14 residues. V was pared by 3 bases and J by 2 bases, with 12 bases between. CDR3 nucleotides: TGCGCCAGCAGCTGGTACGCAGGAACCTACGAGCAGTACTTC. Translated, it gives CASSWYAGTYEQYF.

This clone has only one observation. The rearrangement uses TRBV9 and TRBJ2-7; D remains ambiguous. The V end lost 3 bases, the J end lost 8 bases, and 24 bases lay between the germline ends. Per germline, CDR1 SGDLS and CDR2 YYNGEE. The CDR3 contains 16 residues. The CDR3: CASSEIRRRYDSKQYF. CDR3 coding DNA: TGTGCCAGCAGCGAAATAAGGCGGAGATACGATAGTAAGCAGTACTTC.

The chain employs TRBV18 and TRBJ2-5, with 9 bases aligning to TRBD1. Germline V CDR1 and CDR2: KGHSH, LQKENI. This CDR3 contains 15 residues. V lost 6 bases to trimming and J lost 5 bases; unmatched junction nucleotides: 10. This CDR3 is CASSSRTGDVETQYF. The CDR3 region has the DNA TGTGCCAGCTCGTCACGGACAGGGGACGTGGAGACCCAGTACTTC.

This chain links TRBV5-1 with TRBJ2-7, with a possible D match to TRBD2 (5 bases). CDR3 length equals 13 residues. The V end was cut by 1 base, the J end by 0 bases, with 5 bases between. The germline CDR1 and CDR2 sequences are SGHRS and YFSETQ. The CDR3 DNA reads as TGCGCCAGCAGCTTGCGGGACTCCTACGAGCAGTACTTC. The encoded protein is CASSLRDSYEQYF.

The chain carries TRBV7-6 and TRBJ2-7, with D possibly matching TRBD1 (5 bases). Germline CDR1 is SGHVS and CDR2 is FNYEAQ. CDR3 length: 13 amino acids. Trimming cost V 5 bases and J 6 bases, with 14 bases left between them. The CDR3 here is CASSAAGLSEQYF. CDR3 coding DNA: TGTGCCAGCAGCGCGGCAGGGTTAAGCGAGCAGTACTTC.

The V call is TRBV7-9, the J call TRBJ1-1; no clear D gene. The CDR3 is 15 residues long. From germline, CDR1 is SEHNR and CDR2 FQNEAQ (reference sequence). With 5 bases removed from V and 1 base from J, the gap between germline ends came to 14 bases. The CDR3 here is CASSPWESRNTEAFF. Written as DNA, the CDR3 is TGTGCCAGCAGCCCTTGGGAGAGTAGGAACACTGAAGCTTTCTTT.

In nucleotides, the CDR3 is TGCGCCAGCAGCTCACCCCTTACTAGCGGGAGGGCCTCCTACAATGAGCAGTTCTTC. Residues: CASSSPLTSGRASYNEQFF. This sequence joins TRBV5-1 and TRBJ2-1, with TRBD2 matching over 13 bases. Trimming cost V 3 bases and J 0 bases; bases outside gene matches: 9. The CDR3 length is 19 residues. Germline V gene lookup returns CDR1 SGHRS and CDR2 YFSETQ.

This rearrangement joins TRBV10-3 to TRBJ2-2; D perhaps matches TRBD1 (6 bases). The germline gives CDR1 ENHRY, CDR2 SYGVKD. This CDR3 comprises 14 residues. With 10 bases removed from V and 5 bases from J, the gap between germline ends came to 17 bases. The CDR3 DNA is TGTGCCACGGAACAGGGCAGTTCAACCGGGGAGCTGTTTTTT. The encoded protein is CATEQGSSTGELFF.

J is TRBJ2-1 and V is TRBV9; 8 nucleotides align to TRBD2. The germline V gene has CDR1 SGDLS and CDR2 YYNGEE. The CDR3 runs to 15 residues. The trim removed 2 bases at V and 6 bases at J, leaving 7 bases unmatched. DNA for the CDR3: TGTGCCAGCAGCGTTACGACTAGCGTGGGCAATGAGCAGTTCTTC. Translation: CASSVTTSVGNEQFF.